The entry that follows covers one T cell receptor beta chain sequence. The antigen this receptor binds is unknown. Base quality data are lacking; no much larger clone is found one base away. The sample belongs to a study of OX40 agonist ivuxolimab in advanced cancers. In terms of the full investigation: Ivuxolimab was an agonistic, fully human IgG2 monoclonal antibody directed against OX40 (CD134), a costimulatory receptor. Intravenous ivuxolimab was administered to patients every 2 weeks at six dose levels: 0.01, 0.1, 0.3, 1.5, 3 and 10 mg/kg. Among the roughly 52 dose-escalation patients, some 20 had hepatocellular carcinoma, around 15 melanoma, 9 renal cell carcinoma and 9 head and neck cancer. The dose-escalation cohort was 80% to 90% male with a mean age of about 54 years, ranging from 23 to 79. Patients were allowed to have had prior anti-PD-1, anti-PD-L1 or anti-CTLA-4 therapy, and approximately 40% of the dose-escalation patients had been treated with checkpoint inhibitors. Three dose-escalation patients achieved partial responses, one with hepatocellular carcinoma and two with cutaneous melanoma. Peripheral TCRbeta sequencing aimed to test whether ivuxolimab altered TCR sequence diversity and caused clonal T-cell expansion. The paper covers the monotherapy dose-escalation part of the phase I ivuxolimab trial, which included N of about 50 patients.

For sequencing of the TCRbeta CDR3 region, genomic DNA was extracted from the sorted cells. TCRbeta CDR3 regions were sequenced using the immunoSEQ Assay. Here the immuneACCESS table is served through TCRdb, limited to in-frame sequences with V and J called. Missing clones are a known gap in these copies; in checked studies unresolved V genes cover under half, and the rest lacks a known reason. Recorded for this sample are 100,000 to 120,000 clones; roughly 87% of them occurred a single time. The ten largest clones add up to around 0.26% of the sample. The trial excluded patients who had a history of autoimmune disease or who were on systemic immunosuppression. In every dose cohort, peripheral blood was drawn for TCR sequencing at baseline, cycle 4 day 1, and cycle 7 day 1. The samples were taken from a phase I, first-in-human, multicenter, open-label dose-escalation trial of ivuxolimab. Adults with locally advanced or metastatic melanoma, renal cell carcinoma, hepatocellular carcinoma or head and neck squamous cell carcinoma were enrolled in the trial. Before TCR sequencing, CD4+ T cells and CD8+ T cells were sorted from peripheral blood as separate populations.

On the study overall, not on this receptor specifically: The antigen specificity of the clonally expanded peripheral T cells was not determined. Low levels of normalized T-cell clonal expansion were also seen in some nonresponding patients. Partial responders in the 0.1-3.0 mg/kg groups had among the lowest normalized peripheral clonal expansion, especially among CD8+ T cells. After ivuxolimab, expanded clones were on average more numerous among CD8+ T cells than among CD4+ T cells. At doses from 0.1 to 3.0 mg/kg, clonal expansion was seen in both CD4+ and CD8+ blood T cells between baseline and week 6.

The CDR3 numbers 16 residues from cysteine through phenylalanine. Only the CDR3 DNA stays, 48 bases, in frame from base 1. CDR1 and CDR2 are drawn from the germline V gene (reference sequence): SEHNR, FQNEAQ. The junction carries 21 bases between V and J, which are trimmed by 5 bases and 5 bases respectively. Here the chain combines TRBV7-9 and TRBJ2-5; the D gene cannot be resolved beyond TRBD1 or TRBD2, each matching 5 bases. The sample was CD4+ or CD8+ T cells sorted from blood, taken in a trial of the OX40 agonist ivuxolimab. The sequence derives from an adult with an advanced solid tumor such as melanoma, head and neck, liver or kidney cancer. The CDR3 protein: CASSPRGTGGSETQYF. At the DNA level, the sequence is TGTGCCAGCAGCCCACGAGGGACCGGCGGTTCTGAGACCCAGTACTTC.